A selection of T cell receptor beta chains follows, all from one sample in a study of CD8 T cells in ankylosing spondylitis. TCRdb passed the 5' RACE reads through MiXCR, listing each CDR3 protein once. The sample has approximately 250,000 distinct CDR3 sequences, roughly 32% seen once; the top ten hold around 4%. The sequencing input was blood, either unsorted or a sorted T cell fraction (not recorded which). These receptors originate from a male donor with ankylosing spondylitis or in good health (not recorded which). CDR3s include the opening cysteine and the closing phenylalanine or tryptophan. A D gene is named only where the DNA matches it firmly. A clone size is listed for some rows: how often the clone was seen (once, few, many), or a class if it is expanded.

clone size: few
V gene: TRBV6-5
D gene: .
CDR3 length: 15
J gene: TRBJ1-2
CDR3 DNA: TGTGCCAGCAGTTATATCGATGAGCCTGTCTATGGCTACACCTTC
CDR3 protein: CASSYIDEPVYGYTF

clone size: .
V gene: TRBV20-1
D gene: TRBD2
CDR3 length: 13
J gene: TRBJ2-7
CDR3 DNA: TGCAGTGCCCGGGGACTAGCGGGCTACGAGCAGTACTTC
CDR3 protein: CSARGLAGYEQYF

clone size: .
V gene: TRBV20-1
D gene: TRBD2
CDR3 length: 17
J gene: TRBJ2-5
CDR3 DNA: TGCTGTGCTAGTGGCGGGGGGGCTCCCTTGTACCAAGAGACCCAGTACTTC
CDR3 protein: CCASGGGAPLYQETQYF

clone size: few
V gene: TRBV6-5
D gene: .
CDR3 length: 15
J gene: TRBJ1-2
CDR3 DNA: TGTGCCAGCAGTTACGCCCGGGACACTAACTATGGCTACACCTTC
CDR3 protein: CASSYARDTNYGYTF

clone size: many
V gene: TRBV3-1
D gene: .
CDR3 length: 15
J gene: TRBJ2-1
CDR3 DNA: TGTGCCAGCAGCCAAGGGGGGGCAGGCTACAATGAGCAGTTCTTC
CDR3 protein: CASSQGGAGYNEQFF

clone size: .
V gene: TRBV20-1
D gene: .
CDR3 length: 13
J gene: TRBJ2-7
CDR3 DNA: TGCAGTGCTAGAGGTCCCACGGGCTACGAGCAGTACTTC
CDR3 protein: CSARGPTGYEQYF

clone size: .
V gene: TRBV7-2
D gene: .
CDR3 length: 12
J gene: TRBJ1-1
CDR3 DNA: TGTGCCAGCAGCTTAGTATTAACTGAAGCTTTCTTT
CDR3 protein: CASSLVLTEAFF

clone size: many
V gene: TRBV20-1
D gene: .
CDR3 length: 13
J gene: TRBJ1-1
CDR3 DNA: TGCAGTGCTACCGGACACAAGAACACTGAAGCTTTCTTT
CDR3 protein: CSATGHKNTEAFF

clone size: .
V gene: TRBV7-6
D gene: TRBD2
CDR3 length: 13
J gene: TRBJ2-7
CDR3 DNA: TGTGCCAGCAGCGAAGGGACTAGTAAGGGGCAGTACTTC
CDR3 protein: CASSEGTSKGQYF

clone size: few
V gene: TRBV10-3
D gene: TRBD1
CDR3 length: 16
J gene: TRBJ2-2
CDR3 DNA: TGTGCCATCAGCGGACAGGGGACTTCGAGCACCGGGGAGCTGTTTTTT
CDR3 protein: CAISGQGTSSTGELFF

clone size: .
V gene: TRBV7-9
D gene: .
CDR3 length: 15
J gene: TRBJ2-7
CDR3 DNA: TGTGCCAGCAGCTTAGGGGCAGGGAATCTCTACGAGCAGTACTTC
CDR3 protein: CASSLGAGNLYEQYF

clone size: .
V gene: TRBV12-3/TRBV12-4
D gene: .
CDR3 length: 14
J gene: TRBJ2-3
CDR3 DNA: TGTGCCTCGGCCGTAGCACCTAGCACAGATACGCAGTATTTT
CDR3 protein: CASAVAPSTDTQYF

clone size: .
V gene: TRBV7-9
D gene: .
CDR3 length: 16
J gene: TRBJ1-1
CDR3 DNA: TGTGCCAGCAGCCCCCTGGGCCCGGGGGGAACCACTGAAGCTTTCTTT
CDR3 protein: CASSPLGPGGTTEAFF

clone size: many
V gene: TRBV6-1
D gene: TRBD1
CDR3 length: 14
J gene: TRBJ2-5
CDR3 DNA: TGTGCCAGCTGGGGACAGGGTAGCCAAGAGACCCAGTACTTC
CDR3 protein: CASWGQGSQETQYF

clone size: .
V gene: TRBV6-4
D gene: .
CDR3 length: 14
J gene: TRBJ2-2
CDR3 DNA: TGTGCCAGCAGTGCTAGCGTGGACACCGGGGAGCTGTTTTTT
CDR3 protein: CASSASVDTGELFF

clone size: few
V gene: TRBV20-1
D gene: TRBD2
CDR3 length: 16
J gene: TRBJ2-1
CDR3 DNA: TGCAGTGCGAGTACGGCTAGCGGGGGGGTTTACAATGAGCAGTTCTTC
CDR3 protein: CSASTASGGVYNEQFF

clone size: few
V gene: TRBV28
D gene: .
CDR3 length: 16
J gene: TRBJ2-1
CDR3 DNA: TGTGCCAGCAGCGGTATCCTTAAACCGTCCCTCAATGAGCAGTTCTTC
CDR3 protein: CASSGILKPSLNEQFF

clone size: few
V gene: TRBV12-3/TRBV12-4
D gene: .
CDR3 length: 16
J gene: TRBJ1-1
CDR3 DNA: TGTGCCAGCAGTTTAGCGCTAACCGGGAAATACGCTGAAGCTTTCTTT
CDR3 protein: CASSLALTGKYAEAFF

clone size: .
V gene: TRBV7-2
D gene: .
CDR3 length: 12
J gene: TRBJ1-6
CDR3 DNA: TGTGCCAGCAGCTTAGGGGTTCCTTCCCTACACTTT
CDR3 protein: CASSLGVPSLHF

clone size: few
V gene: TRBV12-3/TRBV12-4
D gene: TRBD1
CDR3 length: 14
J gene: TRBJ1-2
CDR3 DNA: TGTGCCAGCAGTTTGGGCAGGGGGGGCTATGGCTACACCTTC
CDR3 protein: CASSLGRGGYGYTF